This T cell receptor (beta chain) appears in the sequencing data of a study of T cell responses to AZD1222 COVID-19 vaccine. Overall study: Both about-4-week and about-12-week second-dose recipients were combined. Study outcomes and limitations: It was only a handful of AZD1222 recipients who were seropositive at baseline. Spike-specific TCR breadth rose after two AZD1222 doses, and depth rose as well. Samples come after the peak T cell response, not at day 14.

Germline V gives CDR1 LGHDT, CDR2 YNNKEL (reference sequence). The CDR3 contains 13 residues. V dropped 6 bases and J dropped 5; count of bases not matched to a gene: 4. The assay was immunoSEQ multiplex PCR, and TCRdb's table has in-frame clones only and misses some. The sample has under 70,000 clones; 84% are singletons. Turning to this clone: Its cognate antigen is unknown.

The chain joins TRBV3-1 (or the pseudogene TRBV3-2) to TRBJ1-2, with 9 nucleotides matching TRBD1. The sample consisted of peripheral blood, taken on day 0 of AZD1222 vaccination. This TCR was sampled from an adult in good health. The CDR3 nucleotides are TGTGCCAGCAGTCCGGGACAGGGATATGGCTACACCTTC. It encodes CASSPGQGYGYTF.